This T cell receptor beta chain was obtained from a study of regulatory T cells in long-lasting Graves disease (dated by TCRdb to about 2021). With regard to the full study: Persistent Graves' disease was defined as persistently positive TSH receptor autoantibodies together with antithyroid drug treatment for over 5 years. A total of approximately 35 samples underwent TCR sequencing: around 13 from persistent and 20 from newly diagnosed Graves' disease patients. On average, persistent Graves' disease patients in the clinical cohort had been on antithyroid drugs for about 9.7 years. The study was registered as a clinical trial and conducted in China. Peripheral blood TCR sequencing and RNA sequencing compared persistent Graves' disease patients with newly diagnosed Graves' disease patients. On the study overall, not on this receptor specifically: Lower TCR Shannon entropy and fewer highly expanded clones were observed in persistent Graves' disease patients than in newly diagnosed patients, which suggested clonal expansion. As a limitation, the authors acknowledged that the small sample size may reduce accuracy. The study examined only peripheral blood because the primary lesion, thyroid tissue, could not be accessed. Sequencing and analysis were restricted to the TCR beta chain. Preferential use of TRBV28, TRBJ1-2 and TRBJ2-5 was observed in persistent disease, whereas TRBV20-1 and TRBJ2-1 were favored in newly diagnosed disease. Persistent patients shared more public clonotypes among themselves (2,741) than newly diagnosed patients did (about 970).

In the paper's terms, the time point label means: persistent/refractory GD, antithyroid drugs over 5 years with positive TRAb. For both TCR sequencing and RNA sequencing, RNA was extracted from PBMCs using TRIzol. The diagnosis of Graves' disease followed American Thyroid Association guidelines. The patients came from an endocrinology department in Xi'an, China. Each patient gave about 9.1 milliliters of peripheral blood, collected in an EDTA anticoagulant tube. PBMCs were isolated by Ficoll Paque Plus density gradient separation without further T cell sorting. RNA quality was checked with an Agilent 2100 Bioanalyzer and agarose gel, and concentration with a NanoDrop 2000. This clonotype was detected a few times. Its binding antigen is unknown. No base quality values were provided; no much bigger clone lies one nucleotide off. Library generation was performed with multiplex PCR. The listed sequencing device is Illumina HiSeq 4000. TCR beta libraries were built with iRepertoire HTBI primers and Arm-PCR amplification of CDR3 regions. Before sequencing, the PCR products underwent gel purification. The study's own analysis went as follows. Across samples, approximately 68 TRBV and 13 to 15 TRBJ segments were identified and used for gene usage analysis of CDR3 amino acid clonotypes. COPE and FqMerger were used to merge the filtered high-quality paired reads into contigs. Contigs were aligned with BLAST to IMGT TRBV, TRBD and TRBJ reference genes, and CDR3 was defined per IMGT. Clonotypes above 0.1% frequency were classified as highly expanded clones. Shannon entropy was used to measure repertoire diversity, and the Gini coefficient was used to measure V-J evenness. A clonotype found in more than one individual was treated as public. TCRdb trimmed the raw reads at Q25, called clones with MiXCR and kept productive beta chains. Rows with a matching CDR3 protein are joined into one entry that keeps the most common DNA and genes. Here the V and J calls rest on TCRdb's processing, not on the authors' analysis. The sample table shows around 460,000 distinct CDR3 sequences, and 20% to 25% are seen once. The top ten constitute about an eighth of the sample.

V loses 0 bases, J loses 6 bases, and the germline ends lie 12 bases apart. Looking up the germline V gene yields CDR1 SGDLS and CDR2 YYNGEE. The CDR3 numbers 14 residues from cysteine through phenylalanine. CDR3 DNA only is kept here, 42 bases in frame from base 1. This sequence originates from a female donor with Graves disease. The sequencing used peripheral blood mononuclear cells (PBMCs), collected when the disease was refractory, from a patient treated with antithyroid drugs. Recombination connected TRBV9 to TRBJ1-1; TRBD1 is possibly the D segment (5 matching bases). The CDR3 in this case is CASSVGAGTPEAFF. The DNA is TGTGCCAGCAGCGTAGGGGCAGGGACCCCTGAAGCTTTCTTT.